The 2 T cell receptor beta chains below come from one sample, sequenced in a study of T cell changes during pregnancy in multiple sclerosis. Repertoires were generated with immunoSEQ multiplex PCR, while TCRdb's copy carries only in-frame clones and drops some. The data show about 60,000 clones, roughly 90% seen once. This material consisted of peripheral blood, taken in the first trimester of pregnancy. These receptors were obtained from a female donor with multiple sclerosis, enrolled in a pregnancy study.

This chain connects TRBV6-5 to TRBJ1-5, with D perhaps TRBD1 (6 bases). There are 15 residues in the CDR3. Germline CDR1 MNHEY, CDR2 SVGAGI. The V gene lost 6 bases and the J gene lost 2 bases, with 14 bases spanning the gap. CDR3 sequence: CASSPAGVGNQPQHF. CDR3 nucleotides: TGTGCCAGCAGCCCGGCAGGGGTGGGCAATCAGCCCCAGCATTTT.

The chain couples TRBV9 to TRBJ1-2; 9 bases map to TRBD1. The CDR3 has 15 residues. Germline V lookup: CDR1 SGDLS, CDR2 YYNGEE. Losses at the gene ends were 3 bases for V and 4 bases for J; bases not matched to a gene: 7. CDR3 region: CASSARDRDSYGYTF. As DNA, the CDR3 is TGTGCCAGCAGCGCCCGGGACAGGGACTCCTATGGCTACACCTTC. Drawing the rest from reference TRBV9 and TRBJ1-2, the complete variable domain is DSGVTQTPKHLITATGQRVTLRCSPRSGDLSVYWYQQSLDQGLQFLIQYYNGEERAKGNILERFSAQQFPDLHSELNLSSLELGDSALYFCASSARDRDSYGYTFGSGTRLTVV.